This TCR beta chain is drawn from a study of shared clonotypes between healthy human individuals. Germline V gene data show CDR1 as MDHEN and CDR2 as SYDVKM. This CDR3 comprises 15 residues. V gave up 3 bases and J gave up 4 bases; unmatched junction bases: 5. TCRdb's table, derived via immunoSEQ multiplex PCR, lists solely in-frame clones and lacks some. The sample lists some 2,500,000 clones, 93% occurring once. The sequenced sample consisted of naive CD4+ T cells from PBMCs. Stated subset: CD45RA+ positively selected. The V call is TRBV28, the J call TRBJ1-2, with 10 bases aligning to TRBD1. This sequence was found in a man between 18 and 35 years old in good health. Some clones in this sample may be carry-over from other donors' samples. This CDR3 is CASSLATGGVYGYTF. The CDR3 coding sequence is TGTGCCAGCAGTTTGGCGACAGGGGGCGTCTATGGCTACACCTTC.